Below, 26 T cell receptor beta chains from the same sample are listed, as sequenced in a study of graft-versus-host responses after intestinal transplantation. TCRdb's table, derived via immunoSEQ multiplex PCR, lists solely in-frame clones and lacks some. The sample records tens of thousands of clones, approximately 88% being singletons. Which antigens these TCRs recognize remains unknown. Sample: unstimulated CD4+ T cells sorted from spleen or lymph node cells, taken before intestinal transplant. The receptors were sampled from a human donor who received an intestinal transplant.

V usage is TRBV30 and J usage is TRBJ2-7; 8 bases are a match to TRBD2. The CDR3 covers 15 residues. The ends lost 2 bases at V and 5 bases at J; junction bases unmatched: 11. From germline, CDR1 is GTSNPN and CDR2 SVGIG (reference sequence). The CDR3 DNA sequence: TGTGCCTGGAGTACCGGGGGGGGTGCGCTGAACGAGCAGTACTTC. It is translated as CAWSTGGGALNEQYF.

The chain links TRBV5-5 to TRBJ1-2; D may be TRBD1 (5 bases). CDR3 length: 14 amino acids. Deletions cut 3 bases from V and 3 bases from J, with 12 bases between. Germline V gene data show CDR1 as SGHKS and CDR2 as YYEKEE (reference sequence). CDR3 sequence: CASSSVRADYGYTF. The CDR3 DNA follows: TGTGCCAGCAGCTCCGTCAGGGCGGACTATGGCTACACCTTC.

The rearrangement joins TRBV5-1 to TRBJ2-3; 15 bases fit TRBD2. V lost 3 bases and J lost 0; bases outside the gene matches: 5. Germline V lookup: CDR1 SGHRS, CDR2 YFSETQ. The CDR3 consists of 18 residues. CDR3 nucleotide sequence: TGCGCCAGCAGCTCCGGGACTAGCGGGGGGCTTAGCACAGATACGCAGTATTTT. It encodes CASSSGTSGGLSTDTQYF. The complete variable domain, with remaining parts taken from reference TRBV5-1 and TRBJ2-3, reads KAGVTQTPRYLIKTRGQQVTLSCSPISGHRSVSWYQQTPGQGLQFLFEYFSETQRNKGNFPGRFSGRQFSNSRSEMNVSTLELGDSALYLCASSSGTSGGLSTDTQYFGPGTRLTVL.

This chain joins TRBV5-1 and TRBJ2-7; 7 nucleotides agree with TRBD1. The CDR3 is 15 residues long. V trimming: 3 bases; J trimming: 2 bases; junction bases outside the gene matches: 8. Germline CDR1 SGHRS, CDR2 YFSETQ. DNA of the CDR3: TGCGCCAGCAGCTACCTCCGGGACAGCACCTACGAGCAGTACTTC. It yields the protein CASSYLRDSTYEQYF.

A word on this clone: This same CDR3 is encoded by further DNA sequences in the sample. The gene calls are TRBV5-1 and TRBJ2-3; D perhaps matches TRBD2 (6 bases). The V gene lost 0 bases and the J gene lost 1 base, with 6 bases spanning the gap. The V gene's germline CDR1 is SGHRS and CDR2 YFSETQ. This CDR3 contains 14 residues. The CDR3 loop is CASSLAGGTDTQYF. CDR3 DNA sequence: TGCGCCAGCAGCTTGGCGGGAGGCACAGATACGCAGTATTTT.

The rearrangement joins TRBV2 to TRBJ2-1; tentative D call: TRBD2 (5 bases). This CDR3 comprises 15 residues. CDR1 SNHLY and CDR2 FYNNEI come from the germline V gene. V lost 6 bases to trimming and J lost 0 bases, with 12 bases between them. The CDR3 is CASRAVGGSYNEQFF. The CDR3 DNA reads as TGTGCCAGCAGGGCCGTTGGAGGCTCCTACAATGAGCAGTTCTTC.

This clone was seen only a few times. The chain uses TRBV5-4 and TRBJ2-7; possibly TRBD1 for D (6 bases). Germline-derived CDR1 and CDR2 are SGHNT and YYREEE (reference sequence). The CDR3 contains 15 residues. Trimming removed 1 base at V and 2 bases at J, with 13 bases between. CDR3 amino acids: CASSLFGTGTYEQYF. The CDR3 DNA reads as TGTGCCAGCAGCTTGTTTGGAACAGGGACCTACGAGCAGTACTTC. Full variable domain (rest looked up from reference TRBV5-4 and TRBJ2-7): ETGVTQSPTHLIKTRGQQVTLRCSSQSGHNTVSWYQQALGQGPQFIFQYYREEENGRGNFPPRFSGLQFPNYSSELNVNALELDDSALYLCASSLFGTGTYEQYFGPGTRLTVT.

This chain connects TRBV7-2 to TRBJ2-1; 10 bases line up with TRBD1. Germline V lookup: CDR1 SGHTA, CDR2 FQGNSA. The CDR3 has 15 amino acids. The trim removed 5 bases at V and 8 bases at J, leaving 9 bases unmatched. For the CDR3, the DNA is TGTGCCAGCAGCAGGTCCGGGACAGGGGCATATGAGCAGTTCTTC. As protein: CASSRSGTGAYEQFF.

The V call is TRBV19, the J call TRBJ1-5; 7 nucleotides align to TRBD1. The CDR3 is made up of 16 amino acids. Germline CDR1 LNHDA, CDR2 SQIVND (reference sequence). V gave up 6 bases and J gave up 1 base; unmatched junction bases: 9. CDR3: CASSPQETGSNQPQHF. The CDR3 nucleotides are TGTGCCAGTAGCCCCCAAGAGACAGGGAGCAATCAGCCCCAGCATTTT.

V and J are TRBV5-4 and TRBJ2-1, with 7 positions matching TRBD2. The ends lost 7 bases at V and 9 bases at J; junction bases unmatched: 13. This CDR3 contains 14 residues. The germline V gene has CDR1 SGHNT and CDR2 YYREEE (reference sequence). The CDR3 loop is CASGAAGVTGEQFF. The CDR3, as DNA: TGTGCCAGCGGTGCCGCGGGGGTAACGGGTGAGCAGTTCTTC.

The chain couples TRBV7-6 to TRBJ1-5; TRBD1 matches at 8 bases. The germline V gene has CDR1 SGHVS and CDR2 FNYEAQ. J gave up 5 bases and V 0 bases, and 0 bases lay outside the gene matches. This CDR3 contains 14 residues. The CDR3 region has the DNA TGTGCCAGCAGCTTAGCGACAGGGGATCAGCCCCAGCATTTT. Its translation: CASSLATGDQPQHF. Drawing the rest from reference TRBV7-6 and TRBJ1-5, the complete variable domain is GAGVSQSPRYKVTKRGQDVALRCDPISGHVSLYWYRQALGQGPEFLTYFNYEAQQDKSGLPNDRFSAERPEGSISTLTIQRTEQRDSAMYRCASSLATGDQPQHFGDGTRLSIL.

This chain connects TRBV5-6 to TRBJ2-5; D is unresolved. The J call may be incorrect, as the DNA end agrees better with TRBJ2-7. Germline V gene lookup returns CDR1 SGHDT and CDR2 YYEEEE. The CDR3 loop spans 13 amino acids. CDR3 sequence reads: CASSFRLAYEQYF. The CDR3 region has the DNA TGTGCCAGCAGCTTTCGACTGGCCTACGAGCAGTACTTC.

This clone was recorded only once. The rearrangement uses TRBV5-4 and TRBJ2-2, with TRBD1 matching over 8 bases. This CDR3 has 13 amino acids. The germline V gene has CDR1 SGHNT and CDR2 YYREEE (reference sequence). The V gene end was trimmed by 3 bases and the J gene end by 7 bases; junction bases not matched to a gene: 2. CDR3 nucleotide sequence: TGTGCCAGCAGCTCACAGGGGGTCGGGGAGCTGTTTTTT. Protein product: CASSSQGVGELFF. The whole variable domain, remainder taken from reference TRBV5-4 and TRBJ2-2, is ETGVTQSPTHLIKTRGQQVTLRCSSQSGHNTVSWYQQALGQGPQFIFQYYREEENGRGNFPPRFSGLQFPNYSSELNVNALELDDSALYLCASSSQGVGELFFGEGSRLTVL.

The chain has TRBV2 and TRBJ2-7, with TRBD2 matching 7 bases. With V trimmed by 6 bases and J by 0 bases, 8 bases remained unmatched. The CDR3 runs to 15 residues. From germline, CDR1 is SNHLY and CDR2 FYNNEI. This CDR3 reads CASRQGLLSSYEQYF. Here the CDR3 DNA reads TGTGCCAGCAGGCAGGGACTATTATCCTCCTACGAGCAGTACTTC.

V and J are TRBV5-1 and TRBJ2-2, with D possibly matching TRBD1 (6 bases). Germline CDR1 is SGHRS and CDR2 is YFSETQ. The CDR3 has 15 residues. V was trimmed by 2 bases and J by 7 bases, leaving 15 bases between them. The CDR3 reads CASSFKQGEGGELFF. The CDR3 coding sequence is TGCGCCAGCAGCTTCAAACAGGGCGAAGGCGGGGAGCTGTTTTTT.

This clone showed up just a few times. This chain uses TRBV6-5 with TRBJ2-7, with D unresolved. This CDR3 spans 11 amino acids. V dropped 10 bases and J dropped 2 bases, with 9 bases sitting between them. Germline V CDR1 and CDR2: MNHEY, SVGAGI. CDR3 sequence: CATQTPYEQYF. In DNA form, the CDR3 reads TGTGCCACCCAGACACCCTACGAGCAGTACTTC.

The V call is TRBV30, the J call TRBJ2-3; D ambiguous. Germline CDR1 reads GTSNPN; CDR2 reads SVGIG (reference sequence). Trimming cost V 0 bases and J 4 bases, with 5 bases left between them. This CDR3 has 12 amino acids. CDR3 loop: CAWSVLSDTQYF. CDR3 in DNA: TGTGCCTGGAGTGTACTATCAGATACGCAGTATTTT.

The table lists this clone with a few counts. The chain uses TRBV5-4 and TRBJ2-1; 7 nucleotides match TRBD2. Looked up from germline, CDR1 is SGHNT and CDR2 is YYREEE (reference sequence). Trimming at V came to 3 bases and at J to 2 bases, leaving 5 bases not matched to a gene. CDR3 length equals 15 residues. Here the CDR3 DNA reads TGTGCCAGCAGCTCAGCGGGGATCGCCTACAATGAGCAGTTCTTC. Protein: CASSSAGIAYNEQFF. Using reference TRBV5-4 and TRBJ2-1 for the parts outside the CDR3, the full variable domain is ETGVTQSPTHLIKTRGQQVTLRCSSQSGHNTVSWYQQALGQGPQFIFQYYREEENGRGNFPPRFSGLQFPNYSSELNVNALELDDSALYLCASSSAGIAYNEQFFGPGTRLTVL.

The J gene is TRBJ2-3, the V gene TRBV19; 14 bases line up with TRBD2. The CDR3 totals 16 residues. V lost 5 bases and J lost 5; bases outside the gene matches: 6. Germline V lookup: CDR1 LNHDA, CDR2 SQIVND (reference sequence). CDR3 coding DNA: TGTGCCAGTAGTCCGCGACTAGCGGGAGGGGAAGATACGCAGTATTTT. It codes for CASSPRLAGGEDTQYF.

This chain uses TRBV5-6 with TRBJ2-7, with a weak D call TRBD2 (5 bases). Trimming cost V 0 bases and J 2 bases, with 15 bases left between them. The CDR3 runs 16 residues. Germline CDR1 is SGHDT and CDR2 is YYEEEE. Here the CDR3 DNA reads TGTGCCAGCAGCTTGGAAGTGGGAGCTGCTCCCTACGAGCAGTACTTC. Amino acid sequence: CASSLEVGAAPYEQYF.

The rearrangement uses TRBV6-5 and TRBJ1-1, with TRBD1 identical over 8 bases. The CDR3 spans 15 residues. Germline V gene data show CDR1 as MNHEY and CDR2 as SVGAGI. V lost 6 bases, J lost 5 bases, and 11 bases stayed unmatched. CDR3 DNA sequence: TGTGCCAGCAGCTATGGGACAGGCGTAGGAACTGAAGCTTTCTTT. It specifies CASSYGTGVGTEAFF.

This clone was counted once. This rearrangement joins TRBV27 to TRBJ2-7, with TRBD2 identical over 13 bases. The CDR3 is 16 residues long. Looked up from germline, CDR1 is MNHEY and CDR2 is SMNVEV (reference sequence). Trimming at V came to 5 bases and at J to 4 bases, leaving 8 bases not matched to a gene. The CDR3 DNA reads as TGTGCCAGCAGTCGCAGACTAGCGGGGGGACCTTACGAGCAGTACTTC. Amino acid sequence: CASSRRLAGGPYEQYF.

V usage is TRBV14 and J usage is TRBJ2-7, with D possibly TRBD1 on 6 matching bases. Germline loops: CDR1 SGHDN, CDR2 FVKESK. V was shortened by 4 bases and J by 3 bases, with 16 bases between the two germline ends. The CDR3 is 15 amino acids. The CDR3 region has the DNA TGTGCCAGCAGCCCCCAGACAGGTGCGGGCTACGAGCAGTACTTC. Amino acids: CASSPQTGAGYEQYF. The full variable domain, with the rest looked up from reference TRBV14 and TRBJ2-7, is EAGVTQFPSHSVIEKGQTVTLRCDPISGHDNLYWYRRVMGKEIKFLLHFVKESKQDESGMPNNRFLAERTGGTYSTLKVQPAELEDSGVYFCASSPQTGAGYEQYFGPGTRLTVT.

The rearrangement uses TRBV2 and TRBJ1-2; tentatively, D is TRBD1 (5 bases). Germline assignment: CDR1 SNHLY and CDR2 FYNNEI. The CDR3 contains 12 residues. Trimming shortened V by 8 bases and J by 5 bases, and 12 bases separated the two germline ends. For the CDR3, the DNA is TGTGCCAGCGGAGGGGACCAGTATGGCTACACCTTC. This encodes CASGGDQYGYTF.

This rearrangement joins TRBV7-9 to TRBJ2-3; 10 bases agree with TRBD2. V lost 2 bases and J lost 5; bases outside the gene matches: 10. Germline loops: CDR1 SEHNR, CDR2 FQNEAQ (reference sequence). The CDR3 is made up of 17 amino acids. The CDR3 is CASSLKRLAGAKDTQYF. CDR3 nucleotides: TGTGCCAGCAGCTTAAAGCGCCTAGCGGGAGCGAAAGATACGCAGTATTTT.

This rearrangement joins TRBV7-3 to TRBJ2-6; D possibly corresponds to TRBD2 (5 bases). Trimming left V 1 base short and J 2 bases short, with 15 bases between. CDR3 length: 18 residues. Per the germline V gene, CDR1 is SGHTA and CDR2 is FQGTGA. For the CDR3, the DNA is TGTGCCAGCAGCTTAAGGCCCCCCTCCGGGACTGGGGCCAACGTCCTGACTTTC. It translates to CASSLRPPSGTGANVLTF.